This TCR beta chain was found in a study of blood T cells in healthy people across ages. Then a second PCR, running about 6 to 12 cycles, was carried out with a sample-barcoded 5' primer and a J-beta primer mix. Researchers report that a template-switch adaptor with 12 random nucleotides tagged each cDNA molecule. TCRdb fed the 5' RACE reads into MiXCR, producing one record per CDR3 protein. In the table there are about 400,000 distinct CDR3 sequences, about half of which are singletons. General study results and limits: Underestimates were what the diversity estimates from one million T cells were considered to be. The lack of PBMC sorting stopped any conclusive naive versus antigen-experienced comparison. The long-lived group displayed more naive CD4+ cells, plus higher diversity, than the aged donors did.

The CDR3 is made up of 14 amino acids. V was clipped by 5 bases and J by 11 bases; unmatched bases: 12. This clonotype was recorded only once. Antigen: not known. V and J are TRBV12-3 or TRBV12-4 and TRBJ2-1, with 7 bases lining up with TRBD1. The sequence was collected from a man aged 60 to 69 in good health. The specimen sequenced was blood. The CDR3 sequence: CASSARQGRRQQFF. The CDR3 DNA follows: TGTGCCAGCAGTGCCCGACAGGGTCGACGTCAGCAGTTCTTC.